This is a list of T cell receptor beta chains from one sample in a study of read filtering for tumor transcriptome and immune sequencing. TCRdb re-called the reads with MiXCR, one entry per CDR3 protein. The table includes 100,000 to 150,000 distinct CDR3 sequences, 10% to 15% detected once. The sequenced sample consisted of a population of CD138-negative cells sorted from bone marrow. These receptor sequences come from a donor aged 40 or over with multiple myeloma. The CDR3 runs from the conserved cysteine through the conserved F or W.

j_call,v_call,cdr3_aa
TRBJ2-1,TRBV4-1,CASSQERTSGYNEQFF
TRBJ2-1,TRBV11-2,CASSSRAGWDNEQFF
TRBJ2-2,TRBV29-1,CSVSGGGFTGELFF
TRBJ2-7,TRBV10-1,CASSSGQIYEQYF
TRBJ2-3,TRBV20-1,CSAVAGTSTDTQYF
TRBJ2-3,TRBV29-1,CSVEGGVRTDTQYF
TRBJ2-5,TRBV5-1,CASSLLGSGEETQYF
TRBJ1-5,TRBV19,CASSNTGANQPQHF
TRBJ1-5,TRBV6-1,CASSAAMSLSQPQHF
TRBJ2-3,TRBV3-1,CASSQLASGTDTQYF
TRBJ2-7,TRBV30,CAWSGDSKSYEQYF
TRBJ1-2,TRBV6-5,CASSPRLLPANYGYTF
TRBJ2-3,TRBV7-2,CASSTRQTDTQYF
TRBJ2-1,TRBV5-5,CASSLGQGALEQFF
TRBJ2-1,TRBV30,CAWSRGEPVNEQFF
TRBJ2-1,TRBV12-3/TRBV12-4,CASSLTSGGAYEQFF
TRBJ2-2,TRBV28,CASSGRTGIAGELFF
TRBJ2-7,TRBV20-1,CSANPGQGSMQKYYEQYF
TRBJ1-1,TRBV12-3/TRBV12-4,CASSGQRTSEAFF
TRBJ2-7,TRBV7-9,CASSPLTSKWREGSYERYF
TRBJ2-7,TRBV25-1,CASSGVDSSYEQYF
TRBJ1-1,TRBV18,CASSPLMNTEAFF
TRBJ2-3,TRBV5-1,CASSLGLAGETPQYF